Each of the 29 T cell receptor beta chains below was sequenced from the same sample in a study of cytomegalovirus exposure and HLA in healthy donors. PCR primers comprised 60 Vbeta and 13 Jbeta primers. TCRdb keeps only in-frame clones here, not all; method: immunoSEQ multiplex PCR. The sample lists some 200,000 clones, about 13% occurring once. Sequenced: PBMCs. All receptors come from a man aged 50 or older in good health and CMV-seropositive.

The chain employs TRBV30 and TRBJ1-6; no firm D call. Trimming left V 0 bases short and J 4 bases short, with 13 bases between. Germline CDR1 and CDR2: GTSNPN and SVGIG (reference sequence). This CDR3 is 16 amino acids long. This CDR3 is CAWSVGQVAYNSPLHF. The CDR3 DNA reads TGTGCCTGGAGTGTAGGCCAGGTGGCTTATAATTCACCCCTCCACTTT.

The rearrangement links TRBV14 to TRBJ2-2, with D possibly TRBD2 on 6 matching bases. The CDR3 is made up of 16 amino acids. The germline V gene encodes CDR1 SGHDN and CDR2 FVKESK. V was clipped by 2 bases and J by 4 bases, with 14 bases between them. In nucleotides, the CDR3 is TGTGCCAGCAGCCAAAAGTCACTAGCCCCCACCGGGGAGCTGTTTTTT. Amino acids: CASSQKSLAPTGELFF.

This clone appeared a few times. CDR3 nucleotide sequence: TGTGCCAGCAGCACGCGGACAGGGACCACAGATACGCAGTATTTT. Translating it yields CASSTRTGTTDTQYF. The chain joins TRBV9 to TRBJ2-3, with 8 bases fitting TRBD1. Germline V gene sequence: CDR1 SGDLS, CDR2 YYNGEE. The CDR3 runs 15 residues. Trimming removed 4 bases from V and 2 bases from J; junction bases left unmatched: 6. Full variable domain (outside the CDR3, taken from reference TRBV9 and TRBJ2-3): DSGVTQTPKHLITATGQRVTLRCSPRSGDLSVYWYQQSLDQGLQFLIQYYNGEERAKGNILERFSAQQFPDLHSELNLSSLELGDSALYFCASSTRTGTTDTQYFGPGTRLTVL.

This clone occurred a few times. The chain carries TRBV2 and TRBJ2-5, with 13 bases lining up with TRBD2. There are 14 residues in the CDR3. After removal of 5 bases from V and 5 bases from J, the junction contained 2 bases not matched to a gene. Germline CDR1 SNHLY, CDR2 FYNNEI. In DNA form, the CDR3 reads TGTGCCAGCAGTACTAGCGGGGGGGGCGAGACCCAGTACTTC. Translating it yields CASSTSGGGETQYF. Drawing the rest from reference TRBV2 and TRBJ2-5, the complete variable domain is EPEVTQTPSHQVTQMGQEVILRCVPISNHLYFYWYRQILGQKVEFLVSFYNNEISEKSEIFDDQFSVERPDGSNFTLKIRSTKLEDSAMYFCASSTSGGGETQYFGPGTRLLVL.

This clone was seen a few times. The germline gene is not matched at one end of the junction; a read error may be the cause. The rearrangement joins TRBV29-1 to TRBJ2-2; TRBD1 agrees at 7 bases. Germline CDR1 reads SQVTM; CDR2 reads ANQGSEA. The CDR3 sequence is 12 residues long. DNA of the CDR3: TGCAGCGCGGGACAGAACCCCGGGGAGCTGTTTTTT. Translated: CSAGQNPGELFF.

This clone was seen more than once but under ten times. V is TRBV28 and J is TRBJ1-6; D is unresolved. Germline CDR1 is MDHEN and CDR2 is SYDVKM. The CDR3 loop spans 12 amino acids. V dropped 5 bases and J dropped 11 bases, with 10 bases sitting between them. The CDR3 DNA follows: TGTGCCAGCAGTCCCTCGACACCACCCCTCCACTTT. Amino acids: CASSPSTPPLHF.

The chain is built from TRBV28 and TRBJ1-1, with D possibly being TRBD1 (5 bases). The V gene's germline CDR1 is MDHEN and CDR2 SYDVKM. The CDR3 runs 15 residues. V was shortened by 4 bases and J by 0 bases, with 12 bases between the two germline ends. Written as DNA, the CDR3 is TGTGCCAGCAGTTACCTGGCGGGACTGAACACTGAAGCTTTCTTT. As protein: CASSYLAGLNTEAFF.

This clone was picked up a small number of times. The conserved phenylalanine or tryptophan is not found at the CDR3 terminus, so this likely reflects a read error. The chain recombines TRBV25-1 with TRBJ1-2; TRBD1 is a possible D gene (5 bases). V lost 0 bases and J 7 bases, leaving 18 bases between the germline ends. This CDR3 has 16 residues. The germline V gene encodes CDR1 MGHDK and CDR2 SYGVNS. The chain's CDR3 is CASSEYEGHYPAGYTL. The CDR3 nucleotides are TGTGCCAGCAGTGAATATGAAGGACACTATCCCGCTGGCTACACCCTC.

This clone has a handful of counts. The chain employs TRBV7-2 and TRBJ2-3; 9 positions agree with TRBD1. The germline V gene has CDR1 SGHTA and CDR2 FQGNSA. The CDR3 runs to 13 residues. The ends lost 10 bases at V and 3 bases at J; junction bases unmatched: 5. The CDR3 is CATMTGGTDTQYF. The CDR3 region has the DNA TGTGCCACTATGACAGGGGGAACAGATACGCAGTATTTT.

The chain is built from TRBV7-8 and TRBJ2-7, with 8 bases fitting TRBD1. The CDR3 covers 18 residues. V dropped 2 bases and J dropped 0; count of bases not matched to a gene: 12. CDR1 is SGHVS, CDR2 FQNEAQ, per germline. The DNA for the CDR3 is TGTGCCAGCAGCTTAACCAGGACAGGGAGACTAAGCTCCTACGAGCAGTACTTC. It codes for CASSLTRTGRLSSYEQYF.

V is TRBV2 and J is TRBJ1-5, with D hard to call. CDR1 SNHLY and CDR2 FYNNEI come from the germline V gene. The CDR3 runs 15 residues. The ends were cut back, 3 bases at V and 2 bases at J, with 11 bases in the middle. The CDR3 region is CASSESGIGNQPQHF. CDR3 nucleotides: TGTGCCAGCAGTGAGTCGGGGATCGGCAATCAGCCCCAGCATTTT.

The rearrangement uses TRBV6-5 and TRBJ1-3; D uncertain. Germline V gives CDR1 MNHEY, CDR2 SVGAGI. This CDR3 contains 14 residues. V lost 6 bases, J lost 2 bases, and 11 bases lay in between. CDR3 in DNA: TGTGCCAGCAGATACGGGGAGGCTGGAAACACCATATATTTT. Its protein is CASRYGEAGNTIYF.

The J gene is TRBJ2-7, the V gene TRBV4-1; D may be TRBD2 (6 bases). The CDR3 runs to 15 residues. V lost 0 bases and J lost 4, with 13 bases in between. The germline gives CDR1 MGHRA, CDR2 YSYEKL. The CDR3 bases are TGCGCCAGCAGCCAAGAGGCGAACGGAGGGTACGAGCAGTACGTC. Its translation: CASSQEANGGYEQYV.

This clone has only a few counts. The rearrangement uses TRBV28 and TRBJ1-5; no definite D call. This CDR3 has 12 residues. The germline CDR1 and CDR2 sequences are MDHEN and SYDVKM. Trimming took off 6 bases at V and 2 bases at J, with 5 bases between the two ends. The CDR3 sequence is CASREGNQPQHF. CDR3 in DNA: TGTGCCAGCAGAGAGGGCAATCAGCCCCAGCATTTT.

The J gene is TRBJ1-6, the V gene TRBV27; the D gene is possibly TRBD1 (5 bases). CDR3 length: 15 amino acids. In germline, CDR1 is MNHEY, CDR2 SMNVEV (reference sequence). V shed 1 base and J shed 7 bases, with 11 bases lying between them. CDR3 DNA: TGTGCCAGCAGTTTATATGACAGTAGGAATTCACCCCTCCACTTT. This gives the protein CASSLYDSRNSPLHF.

The CDR3: CASSDDIGYSSYNSPLHF. The CDR3 bases are TGTGCCAGTAGTGATGACATCGGTTATAGCTCCTATAATTCACCCCTCCACTTT. The genes are TRBV19 and TRBJ1-6; D uncertain. V lost 5 bases and J 0 bases, leaving 17 bases between the germline ends. The CDR3 has 18 amino acids. Germline lookup yields CDR1 LNHDA and CDR2 SQIVND (reference sequence). The full variable domain, in which reference TRBV19 and TRBJ1-6 provide the parts outside the CDR3, is DGGITQSPKYLFRKEGQNVTLSCEQNLNHDAMYWYRQDPGQGLRLIYYSQIVNDFQKGDIAEGYSVSREKKESFPLTVTSAQKNPTAFYLCASSDDIGYSSYNSPLHFGNGTRLTVT.

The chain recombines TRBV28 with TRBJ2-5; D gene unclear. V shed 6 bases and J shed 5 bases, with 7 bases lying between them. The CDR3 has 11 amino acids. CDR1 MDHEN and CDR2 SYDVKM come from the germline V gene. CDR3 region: CASRTSETQYF. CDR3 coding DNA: TGTGCCAGCAGGACATCCGAGACCCAGTACTTC. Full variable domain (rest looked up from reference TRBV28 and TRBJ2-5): DVKVTQSSRYLVKRTGEKVFLECVQDMDHENMFWYRQDPGLGLRLIYFSYDVKMKEKGDIPEGYSVSREKKERFSLILESASTNQTSMYLCASRTSETQYFGPGTRLLVL.

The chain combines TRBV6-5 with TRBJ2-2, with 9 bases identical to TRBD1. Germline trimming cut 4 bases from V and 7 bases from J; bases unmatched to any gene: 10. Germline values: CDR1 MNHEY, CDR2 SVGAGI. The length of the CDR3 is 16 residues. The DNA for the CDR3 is TGTGCCAGCAGTTCACTCTCCCGGGACAGGGTCGGGGAGCTGTTTTTT. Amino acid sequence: CASSSLSRDRVGELFF.

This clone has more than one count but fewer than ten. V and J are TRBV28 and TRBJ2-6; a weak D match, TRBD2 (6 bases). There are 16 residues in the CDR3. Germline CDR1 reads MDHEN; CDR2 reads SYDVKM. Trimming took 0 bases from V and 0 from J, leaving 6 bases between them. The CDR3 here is CASSLWGGSGANVLTF. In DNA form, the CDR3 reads TGTGCCAGCAGTTTATGGGGGGGCTCTGGGGCCAACGTCCTGACTTTC.

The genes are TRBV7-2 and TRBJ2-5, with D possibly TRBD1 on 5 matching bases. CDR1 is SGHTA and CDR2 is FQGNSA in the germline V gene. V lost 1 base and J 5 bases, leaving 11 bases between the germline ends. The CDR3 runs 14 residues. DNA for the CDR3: TGTGCCAGCAGCTTAGGAGCAGGGCTGGAGACCCAGTACTTC. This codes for CASSLGAGLETQYF.

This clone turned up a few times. The CDR3 spells CASSSRTSGAYNEQFF. The CDR3 DNA sequence: TGTGCCAGCAGCTCCAGGACTAGCGGGGCGTACAATGAGCAGTTCTTC. The chain carries TRBV11-3 and TRBJ2-1, with 12 bases lining up with TRBD2. J was trimmed by 4 bases and V by 4 bases; bases with no gene match: 5. From germline, CDR1 is SGHNT and CDR2 YENEEA. The CDR3 extends over 16 amino acids.

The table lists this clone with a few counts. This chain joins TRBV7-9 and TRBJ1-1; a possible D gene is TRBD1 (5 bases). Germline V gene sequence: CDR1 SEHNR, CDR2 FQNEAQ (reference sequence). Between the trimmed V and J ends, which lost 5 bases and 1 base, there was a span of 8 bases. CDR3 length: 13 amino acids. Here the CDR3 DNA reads TGTGCCAGCAGCACGGACACGAACACTGAAGCTTTCTTT. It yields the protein CASSTDTNTEAFF.

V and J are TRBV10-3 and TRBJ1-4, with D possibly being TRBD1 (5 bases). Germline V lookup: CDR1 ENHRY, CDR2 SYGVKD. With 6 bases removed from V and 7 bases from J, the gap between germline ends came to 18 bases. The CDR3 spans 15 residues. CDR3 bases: TGTGCCATCAGCTCAGCCGGCAGGGAGGGTGAAAAACTGTTTTTT. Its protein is CAISSAGREGEKLFF.

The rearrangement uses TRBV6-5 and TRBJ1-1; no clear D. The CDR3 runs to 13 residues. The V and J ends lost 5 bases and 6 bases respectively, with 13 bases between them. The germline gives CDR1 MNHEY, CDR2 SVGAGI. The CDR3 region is CASSRHGSAEAFF. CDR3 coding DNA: TGTGCCAGCAGTCGACACGGTAGCGCTGAAGCTTTCTTT.

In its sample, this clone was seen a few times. The CDR3 bases are TGTGCCAGCAGCTTAGGGGGATCAGGGCATCAGCCCCAGCATTTT. It translates to CASSLGGSGHQPQHF. The chain links TRBV7-9 to TRBJ1-5; tentative D call: TRBD1 (5 bases). Germline CDR1 and CDR2: SEHNR and FQNEAQ (reference sequence). Trimming removed 1 base from V and 5 bases from J, with 12 bases in between. The CDR3 is 15 amino acids.

The CDR3 DNA sequence: TGTGCCAGCAGCCCCAGGACTCCCGCGAACACCGGGGAGCTGTTTTTT. Its protein is CASSPRTPANTGELFF. The genes are TRBV7-6 and TRBJ2-2; D might be TRBD2 (5 bases). This CDR3 comprises 16 residues. V was pared by 5 bases and J by 0 bases, with 13 bases between. CDR1 SGHVS and CDR2 FNYEAQ come from the germline V gene.

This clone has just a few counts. This CDR3 reads CASIPGQGISDTQYF. The DNA of the CDR3 is TGTGCCAGTATTCCGGGACAGGGGATCTCAGATACGCAGTATTTT. The chain recombines TRBV19 with TRBJ2-3; 10 positions agree with TRBD1. The CDR3 sequence is 15 residues long. Germline V gene data show CDR1 as LNHDA and CDR2 as SQIVND (reference sequence). The junction had 8 bases not matched to a gene; V was cut back by 7 bases and J by 4 bases.

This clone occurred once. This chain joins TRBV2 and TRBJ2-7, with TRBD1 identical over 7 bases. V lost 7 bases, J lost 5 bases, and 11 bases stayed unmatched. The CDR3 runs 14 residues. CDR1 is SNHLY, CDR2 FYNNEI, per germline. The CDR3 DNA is TGTGCCAGCATCCCCGGACAGGTAAGAAACGAGCAGTACTTC. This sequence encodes CASIPGQVRNEQYF.

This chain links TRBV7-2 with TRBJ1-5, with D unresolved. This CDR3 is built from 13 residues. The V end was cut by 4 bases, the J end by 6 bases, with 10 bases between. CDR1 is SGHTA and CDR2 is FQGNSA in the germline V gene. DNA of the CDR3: TGTGCCAGCAGCTCACGGGGAAGTCAGCCCCAGCATTTT. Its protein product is CASSSRGSQPQHF.